This paragraph covers one T cell receptor beta chain sequence. This entry belongs to a study of control samples from healthy donors and cancer patients. V lost 1 base and J lost 6, with 16 bases in between. The germline V gene has CDR1 LGHNA and CDR2 YNFKEQ. The CDR3 length is 16 residues. Clones were sequenced by immunoSEQ multiplex PCR, and TCRdb holds only the in-frame ones, with some missing. This table has 35,000 to 50,000 clones, around 94% appearing once. This chain uses TRBV4-2 with TRBJ2-1, with D possibly being TRBD2 (5 bases). Sequenced material: blood. The TCR comes from a man aged 60-69 years in good health. The CDR3 sequence: CASSQGQLADSNEQFF. As DNA, the CDR3 is TGTGCCAGCAGCCAAGGCCAGCTTGCGGACTCCAATGAGCAGTTCTTC.